A selection of T cell receptor beta chains follows, all from one sample in a study of blood T cell repertoires in COVID-19. Using immunoSEQ multiplex PCR, the repertoire was profiled, and TCRdb retains in-frame clones only, with some absent. The sample records about 200,000 clones, about 82% being singletons. The sequenced material came from PBMCs or T cells enriched from blood (not recorded which). These receptors were obtained from a man aged 35 to 55 with acute COVID-19. Each CDR3 is given with its conserved first and last residue. Fields, in order: V gene, J gene, clone size, D gene, CDR3 protein, CDR3 DNA. The D gene is left open where the match is weak. Clone sizes are given selectively: once, few, many, or a class where the clone is expanded.

>TRBV24-1|TRBJ2-1|-|TRBD2
CATSMTSEHLTFERNEQFF
TGTGCCACCAGTATGACTAGCGAGCATCTTACATTTGAAAGGAATGAGCAGTTCTTC
>TRBV9|TRBJ2-5|-|TRBD2
CASSPLGTSGSAETQYF
TGTGCCAGCAGCCCCCTTGGGACTAGCGGGAGTGCTGAGACCCAGTACTTC
>TRBV4-3|TRBJ2-1|-|TRBD2
CASSPRTSYNEQFF
TGCGCCAGCAGCCCCCGGACTAGCTACAATGAGCAGTTCTTC
>TRBV11-3|TRBJ2-7|-|TRBD2
CASSLEGTTPYEQYF
TGTGCCAGCAGCTTAGAAGGGACTACCCCCTACGAGCAGTACTTC
>TRBV5-1|TRBJ2-7|few|TRBD1
CASSLGQGRLAAYEQYF
TGCGCCAGCAGCTTGGGACAGGGTAGACTGGCGGCTTACGAGCAGTACTTC
>TRBV4-1|TRBJ2-1|-|TRBD2
CASMGLAINEQFF
TGCGCCAGCATGGGACTAGCGATTAATGAGCAGTTCTTC
>TRBV3-1/TRBV3-2|TRBJ1-6|-|-
CASSQDTGNSPLHF
TGTGCCAGCAGCCAAGATACGGGTAATTCACCCCTCCACTTT
>TRBV5-1|TRBJ2-3|-|-
CASTSYTTGSDTQYF
TGCGCCAGCACCTCATACACGACAGGTTCGGATACGCAGTATTTT
>TRBV19|TRBJ1-5|-|-
CASSQQRNQPQHF
TGTGCCAGTAGCCAACAGCGCAATCAGCCCCAGCATTTT
>TRBV11-3|TRBJ2-5|-|TRBD1
CASSPPGQRETQYF
TGTGCCAGCAGCCCCCCGGGACAGAGGGAGACCCAGTACTTC
>TRBV28|TRBJ1-1|-|-
CASSLTGLPEAFF
TGTGCCAGCAGTTTAACAGGGCTCCCTGAAGCTTTCTTT
>TRBV30|TRBJ1-5|-|-
CAWTAGVYQPQHF
TGTGCCTGGACGGCAGGGGTGTATCAGCCCCAGCATTTT
>TRBV7-9|TRBJ1-2|-|-
CASSLREATAYGYTF
TGTGCCAGCAGCTTACGGGAGGCGACGGCCTATGGCTACACCTTC
>TRBV7-9|TRBJ2-7|-|TRBD2
CASSLVGLEDEQYF
TGTGCCAGCAGCTTAGTAGGACTAGAGGACGAGCAGTACTTC
>TRBV7-3|TRBJ2-3|-|TRBD2
CASSLGLGRGDTQYF
TGTGCCAGCAGCTTAGGTCTTGGGAGGGGAGATACGCAGTATTTT
>TRBV2|TRBJ2-1|-|-
CARNGEVSYNEQFF
TGTGCCAGAAACGGTGAAGTCTCCTACAATGAGCAGTTCTTC
>TRBV7-3|TRBJ2-7|-|TRBD2
CASSPEASGRDEQYF
TGTGCCAGCAGCCCCGAGGCTAGCGGGAGAGACGAGCAGTACTTC
>TRBV5-1|TRBJ2-7|-|TRBD1
CASRRTGDISYEQYF
TGCGCCAGCAGAAGGACAGGAGACATCTCCTACGAGCAGTACTTC
>TRBV9|TRBJ2-5|-|TRBD2
CASSVLAGIGQTQYF
TGTGCCAGCAGCGTTCTAGCGGGAATCGGGCAGACCCAGTACTTC
>TRBV4-1|TRBJ2-1|-|TRBD2
CASSQDFGGSGFYNEQFF
TGCGCCAGCAGCCAAGATTTCGGCGGGAGTGGGTTCTACAATGAGCAGTTCTTC
>TRBV28|TRBJ2-3|-|-
CASTYQGYTQYF
TGTGCCAGCACCTATCAGGGTTATACGCAGTATTTT
>TRBV2|TRBJ1-4|few|TRBD1
CASSATGRNEKLFF
TGTGCCAGCAGTGCGACAGGGAGGAATGAAAAACTGTTTTTT
>TRBV5-1|TRBJ2-7|-|-
CASSLFIGVGRSYEQYF
TGCGCCAGCAGCTTGTTTATAGGAGTGGGGCGCTCCTACGAGCAGTACTTC
>TRBV11-1|TRBJ2-5|-|TRBD2
CASSLGDYLQETQYF
TGTGCCAGCAGCTTAGGGGACTACCTCCAAGAGACCCAGTACTTC
>TRBV20-1|TRBJ1-3|-|TRBD1
CSARTGSTIYF
TGCAGTGCGCGGACAGGGAGCACCATATATTTT
>TRBV5-1|TRBJ2-1|few|-
CASSSDTYNEQFF
TGCGCCAGCAGCTCGGACACCTACAATGAGCAGTTCTTC
>TRBV27|TRBJ2-7|-|-
CASSLIRSYEQYF
TGTGCCAGCAGTTTAATCAGATCATACGAGCAGTACTTC
>TRBV6-5|TRBJ1-5|once|-
CASRLQGLYQPQHF
TGTGCCAGCAGACTACAGGGTCTTTATCAGCCCCAGCATTTT
>TRBV19|TRBJ2-1|-|-
CASSIVSKAGALEQFF
TGTGCCAGTAGTATAGTCAGTAAGGCTGGGGCGCTCGAGCAGTTCTTC
>TRBV7-3|TRBJ2-5|-|-
CASSFNREETQYF
TGTGCCAGCAGCTTTAACAGGGAAGAGACCCAGTACTTC
>TRBV11-2|TRBJ2-5|-|TRBD2
CASSSPGLAGLETQYF
TGTGCCAGCAGCTCGCCGGGACTAGCGGGATTAGAGACCCAGTACTTC
>TRBV9|TRBJ2-5|-|TRBD1
CASSAEGQGGETQYF
TGTGCCAGCAGCGCGGAGGGACAGGGCGGAGAGACCCAGTACTTC
>TRBV7-8|TRBJ2-7|-|TRBD2
CASSSGREFANEQYF
TGTGCCAGCAGCTCTGGGCGGGAGTTCGCTAACGAGCAGTACTTC
>TRBV28|TRBJ1-1|-|-
CASTLEGVTEAFF
TGTGCCAGCACCCTCGAGGGGGTCACTGAAGCTTTCTTT
>TRBV9|TRBJ2-7|-|-
CASSSAVPHEQYF
TGTGCCAGCTCCTCCGCAGTTCCCCACGAGCAGTACTTC
>TRBV7-2|TRBJ1-5|-|-
CASSLWMQGNQPQHF
TGTGCCAGCAGCTTATGGATGCAGGGCAATCAGCCCCAGCATTTT
>TRBV5-1|TRBJ2-2|-|-
CASTQQRDTGELFF
TGCGCCAGCACCCAACAGAGAGACACCGGGGAGCTGTTTTTT
>TRBV9|TRBJ2-3|-|TRBD1
CASSEEQGFVTDTQYF
TGTGCCAGCAGCGAAGAACAGGGGTTTGTAACAGATACGCAGTATTTT
>TRBV30|TRBJ2-1|-|-
CAWSARDYNEQFF
TGTGCCTGGAGTGCCAGGGACTACAATGAGCAGTTCTTC
>TRBV19|TRBJ2-5|-|TRBD2
CASSIGGTSGSVLETQYF
TGTGCCAGTAGTATAGGGGGGACTAGCGGGAGTGTATTGGAGACCCAGTACTTC
>TRBV5-1|TRBJ1-1|-|-
CASSSAGRNTEAFF
TGCGCCAGCAGCTCGGCAGGAAGGAACACTGAAGCTTTCTTT
>TRBV30|TRBJ2-3|-|TRBD2
CAWGAGGFLDTQYF
TGTGCCTGGGGAGCGGGAGGGTTTCTGGATACGCAGTATTTT